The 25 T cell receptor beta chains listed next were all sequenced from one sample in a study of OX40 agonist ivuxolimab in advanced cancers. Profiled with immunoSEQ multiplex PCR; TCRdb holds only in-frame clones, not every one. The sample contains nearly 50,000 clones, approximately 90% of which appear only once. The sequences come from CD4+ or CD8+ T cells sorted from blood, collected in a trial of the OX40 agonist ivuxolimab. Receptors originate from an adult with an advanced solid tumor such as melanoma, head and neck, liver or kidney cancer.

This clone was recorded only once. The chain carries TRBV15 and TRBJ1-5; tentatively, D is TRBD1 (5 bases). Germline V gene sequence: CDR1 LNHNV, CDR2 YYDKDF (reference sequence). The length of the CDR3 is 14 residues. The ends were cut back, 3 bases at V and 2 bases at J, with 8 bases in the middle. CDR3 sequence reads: CATSRDKGNQPQHF. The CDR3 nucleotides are TGTGCCACCAGCAGGGACAAAGGCAATCAGCCCCAGCATTTT.

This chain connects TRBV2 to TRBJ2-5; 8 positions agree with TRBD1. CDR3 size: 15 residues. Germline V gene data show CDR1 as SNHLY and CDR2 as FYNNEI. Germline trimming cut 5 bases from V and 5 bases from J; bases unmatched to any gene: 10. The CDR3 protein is CASSTGQGVWETQYF. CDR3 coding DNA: TGTGCCAGCAGTACCGGACAGGGAGTGTGGGAGACCCAGTACTTC.

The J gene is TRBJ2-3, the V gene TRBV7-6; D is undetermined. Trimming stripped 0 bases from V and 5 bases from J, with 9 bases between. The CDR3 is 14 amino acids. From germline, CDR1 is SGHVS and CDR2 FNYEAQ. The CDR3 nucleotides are TGTGCCAGCAGCTTAGCCGCGGCCGGAGATACGCAGTATTTT. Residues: CASSLAAAGDTQYF.

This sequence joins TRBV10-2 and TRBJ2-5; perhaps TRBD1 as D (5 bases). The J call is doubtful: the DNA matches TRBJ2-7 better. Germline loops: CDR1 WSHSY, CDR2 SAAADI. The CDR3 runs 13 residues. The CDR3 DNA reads TGCGCCAGCAGTGTGGACACGTACTACGAGCAGTACTTC. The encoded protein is CASSVDTYYEQYF.

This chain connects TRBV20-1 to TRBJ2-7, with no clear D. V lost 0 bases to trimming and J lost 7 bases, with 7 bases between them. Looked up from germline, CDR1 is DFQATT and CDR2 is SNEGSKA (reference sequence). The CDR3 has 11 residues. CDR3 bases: TGCAGTGCTAGAGAGGACGGTGAGCAGTACTTC. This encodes CSAREDGEQYF.

The CDR3 DNA follows: TGTGCCAGCAGCTTGAGCGGGGGGCCCACAGATACGCAGTATTTT. Encoded protein: CASSLSGGPTDTQYF. The chain is built from TRBV7-3 and TRBJ2-3, with 9 bases matching TRBD2. This CDR3 is built from 15 residues. Per germline, CDR1 SGHTA and CDR2 FQGTGA. Unmatched junction bases numbered 3, after V lost 3 bases and J lost 2 bases.

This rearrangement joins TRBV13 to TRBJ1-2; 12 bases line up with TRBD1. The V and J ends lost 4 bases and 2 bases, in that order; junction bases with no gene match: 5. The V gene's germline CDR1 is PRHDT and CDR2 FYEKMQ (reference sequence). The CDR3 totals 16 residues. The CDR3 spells CASSWDRGQSNYGYTF. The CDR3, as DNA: TGTGCCAGCAGCTGGGACAGGGGGCAATCGAACTATGGCTACACCTTC.

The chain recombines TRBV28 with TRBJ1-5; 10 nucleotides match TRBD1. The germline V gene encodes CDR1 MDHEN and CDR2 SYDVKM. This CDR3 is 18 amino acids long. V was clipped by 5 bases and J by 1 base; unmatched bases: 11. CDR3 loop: CASSPLDRGRESNQPQHF. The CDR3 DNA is TGTGCCAGCAGTCCCCTGGACAGGGGGAGGGAGAGCAATCAGCCCCAGCATTTT.

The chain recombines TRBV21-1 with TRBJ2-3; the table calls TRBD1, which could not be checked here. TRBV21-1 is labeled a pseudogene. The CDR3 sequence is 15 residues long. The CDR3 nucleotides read TGTGCCAGCAGCAATAGTATCAGGGCGGAAGATACGCAGTATTTT. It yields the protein CASSNSIRAEDTQYF.

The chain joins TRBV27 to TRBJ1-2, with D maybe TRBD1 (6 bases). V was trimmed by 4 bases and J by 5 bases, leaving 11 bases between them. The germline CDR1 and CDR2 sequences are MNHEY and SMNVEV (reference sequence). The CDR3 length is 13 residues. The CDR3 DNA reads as TGTGCCAGCAGTTCAGAAGGGGGGTATGGCTACACCTTC. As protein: CASSSEGGYGYTF.

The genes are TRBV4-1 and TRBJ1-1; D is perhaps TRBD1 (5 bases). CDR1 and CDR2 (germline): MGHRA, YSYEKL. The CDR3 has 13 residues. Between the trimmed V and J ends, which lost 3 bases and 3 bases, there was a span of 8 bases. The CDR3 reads CASSQQGDTEAFF. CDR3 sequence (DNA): TGCGCCAGCAGCCAGCAGGGAGACACTGAAGCTTTCTTT.

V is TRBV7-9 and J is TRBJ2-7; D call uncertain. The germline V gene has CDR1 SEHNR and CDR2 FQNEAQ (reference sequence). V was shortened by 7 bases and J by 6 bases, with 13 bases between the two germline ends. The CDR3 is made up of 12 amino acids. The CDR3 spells CASISTDFEQYF. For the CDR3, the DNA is TGTGCCAGCATATCTACAGACTTCGAGCAGTACTTC.

The CDR3 DNA follows: TGTGCCAGCAGACCAGCGGGACAGGGTGTTGAGCAGTTCTTC. This gives the protein CASRPAGQGVEQFF. This chain links TRBV7-9 with TRBJ2-1, with 9 bases fitting TRBD1. Germline lookup yields CDR1 SEHNR and CDR2 FQNEAQ (reference sequence). V was pared by 6 bases and J by 9 bases, with 9 bases of the junction left unmatched. This CDR3 comprises 14 residues.

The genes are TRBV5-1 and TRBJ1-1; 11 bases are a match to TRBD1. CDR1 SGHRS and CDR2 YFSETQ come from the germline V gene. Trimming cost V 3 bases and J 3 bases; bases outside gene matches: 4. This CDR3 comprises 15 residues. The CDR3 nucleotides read TGCGCCAGCAGCTGGACAGGGGGCCGGGACACTGAAGCTTTCTTT. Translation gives CASSWTGGRDTEAFF.

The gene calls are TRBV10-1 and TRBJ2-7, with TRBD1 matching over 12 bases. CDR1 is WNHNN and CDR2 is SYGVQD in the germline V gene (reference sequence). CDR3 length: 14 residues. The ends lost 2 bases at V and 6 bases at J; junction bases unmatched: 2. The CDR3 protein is CASSEGTGGVEQYF. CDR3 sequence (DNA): TGCGCCAGCAGTGAGGGGACAGGGGGCGTCGAGCAGTACTTC.

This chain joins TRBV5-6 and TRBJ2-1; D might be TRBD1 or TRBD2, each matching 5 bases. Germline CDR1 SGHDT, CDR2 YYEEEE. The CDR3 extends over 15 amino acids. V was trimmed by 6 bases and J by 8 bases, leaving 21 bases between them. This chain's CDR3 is CASIQPSGTIHEQFF. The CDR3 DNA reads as TGTGCCAGCATCCAACCTTCCGGGACGATTCATGAGCAGTTCTTC.

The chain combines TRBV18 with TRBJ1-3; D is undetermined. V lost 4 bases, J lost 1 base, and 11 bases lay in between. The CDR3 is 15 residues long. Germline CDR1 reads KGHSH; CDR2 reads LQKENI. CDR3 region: CASSLPEVSGNTIYF. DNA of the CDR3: TGTGCCAGCTCACTACCGGAGGTTTCTGGAAACACCATATATTTT. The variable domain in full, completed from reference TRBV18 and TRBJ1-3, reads NAGVMQNPRHLVRRRGQEARLRCSPMKGHSHVYWYRQLPEEGLKFMVYLQKENIIDESGMPKERFSAEFPKEGPSILRIQQVVRGDSAAYFCASSLPEVSGNTIYFGEGSWLTVV.

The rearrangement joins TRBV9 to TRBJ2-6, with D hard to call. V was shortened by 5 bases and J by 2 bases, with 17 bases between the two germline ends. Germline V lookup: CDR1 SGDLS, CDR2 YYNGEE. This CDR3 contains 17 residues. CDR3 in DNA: TGTGCCAGCAGGGCCAAGCCGGAACCTCCTGGGGCCAACGTCCTGACTTTC. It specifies CASRAKPEPPGANVLTF. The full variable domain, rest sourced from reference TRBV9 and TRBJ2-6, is DSGVTQTPKHLITATGQRVTLRCSPRSGDLSVYWYQQSLDQGLQFLIQYYNGEERAKGNILERFSAQQFPDLHSELNLSSLELGDSALYFCASRAKPEPPGANVLTFGAGSRLTVL.

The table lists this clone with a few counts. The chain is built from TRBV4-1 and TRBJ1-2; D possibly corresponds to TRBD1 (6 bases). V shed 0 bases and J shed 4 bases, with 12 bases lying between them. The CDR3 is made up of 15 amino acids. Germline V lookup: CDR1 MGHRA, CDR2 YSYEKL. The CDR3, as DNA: TGCGCCAGCAGCCAAGACAGGGGAGGTGGCTATGGCTACACCTTC. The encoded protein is CASSQDRGGGYGYTF.

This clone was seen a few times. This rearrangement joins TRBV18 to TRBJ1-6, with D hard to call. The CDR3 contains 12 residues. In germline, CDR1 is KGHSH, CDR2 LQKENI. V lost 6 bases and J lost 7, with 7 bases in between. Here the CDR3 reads CASSPPNSPLHF. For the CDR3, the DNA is TGTGCCAGCTCGCCCCCGAATTCACCCCTCCACTTT.

As DNA, the CDR3 is TGTGCCAGCAGCTTAACAGGGGCTAATCAGCCCCAGCATTTT. Translated: CASSLTGANQPQHF. The chain employs TRBV5-6 and TRBJ1-5, with 7 bases identical to TRBD1. V lost 2 bases to trimming and J lost 4 bases; unmatched junction nucleotides: 3. This CDR3 region has 14 residues. Germline lookup yields CDR1 SGHDT and CDR2 YYEEEE. Using reference TRBV5-6 and TRBJ1-5 for the parts outside the CDR3, the full variable domain is DAGVTQSPTHLIKTRGQQVTLRCSPKSGHDTVSWYQQALGQGPQFIFQYYEEEERQRGNFPDRFSGHQFPNYSSELNVNALLLGDSALYLCASSLTGANQPQHFGDGTRLSIL.

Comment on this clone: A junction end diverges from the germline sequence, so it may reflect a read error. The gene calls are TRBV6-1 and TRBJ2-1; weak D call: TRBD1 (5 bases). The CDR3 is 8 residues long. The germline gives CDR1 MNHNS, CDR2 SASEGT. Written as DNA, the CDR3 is TGTGCCAGCAGCAGGGTGATCTTC. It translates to CASSRVIF.

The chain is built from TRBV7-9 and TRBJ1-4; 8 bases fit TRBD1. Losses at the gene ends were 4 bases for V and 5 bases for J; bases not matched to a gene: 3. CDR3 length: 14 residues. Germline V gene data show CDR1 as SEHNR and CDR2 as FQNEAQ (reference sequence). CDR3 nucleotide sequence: TGTGCCAGCAGCTCCGGGACAGGAAATGAAAAACTGTTTTTT. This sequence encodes CASSSGTGNEKLFF.

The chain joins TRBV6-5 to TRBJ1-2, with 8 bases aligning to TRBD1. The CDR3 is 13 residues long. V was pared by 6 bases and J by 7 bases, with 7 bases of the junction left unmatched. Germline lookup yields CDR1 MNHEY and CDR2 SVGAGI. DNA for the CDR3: TGTGCCAGCAGCATGACAGGGGTAATTGGCTACACCTTC. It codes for CASSMTGVIGYTF.

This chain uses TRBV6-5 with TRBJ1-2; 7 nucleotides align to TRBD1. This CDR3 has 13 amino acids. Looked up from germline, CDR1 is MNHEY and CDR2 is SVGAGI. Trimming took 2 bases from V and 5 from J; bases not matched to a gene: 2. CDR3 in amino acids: CASSYRDSYGYTF. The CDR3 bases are TGTGCCAGCAGTTACCGGGACAGTTATGGCTACACCTTC.